The 7 T cell receptor beta chains listed next were all sequenced from one sample in a study (dated by TCRdb to 2016 to 2017). Libraries were made using RT-PCR. This sample was sequenced with an Illumina MiSeq. TCRdb trimmed the raw reads at Q25, called clones with MiXCR and kept productive beta chains. Identical CDR3 protein sequences are pooled into one entry, listed with their most common genes and DNA. This sample has 550,000 to 750,000 distinct CDR3 sequences in its table, and 14% of those were observed once. The biggest ten clones account for roughly 3.6% of the sample. The sequenced sample was memory CD4+ T cells from blood. These receptors originate from a female donor in good health, serving as a healthy control.

This clonotype appeared a few times. This chain joins TRBV18 and TRBJ1-1; the match to TRBD1 covers 8 bases. Germline lookup yields CDR1 KGHSH and CDR2 LQKENI. The CDR3 consists of 14 residues. The ends lost 3 bases at V and 4 bases at J; junction bases unmatched: 4. CDR3 residues: CASSPDRAITEAFF. CDR3 nucleotides: TGTGCCAGCTCACCGGACAGGGCGATCACTGAAGCTTTCTTT.

The sample holds many counts of this clonotype. The chain employs TRBV20-1 and TRBJ2-7; 8 bases fit TRBD2. The CDR3 sequence is 14 residues long. After removal of 6 bases from V and 7 bases from J, the junction contained 14 bases not matched to a gene. Germline loops: CDR1 DFQATT, CDR2 SNEGSKA (reference sequence). The CDR3 spells CSAESGTRSYEQYF. The CDR3 coding sequence is TGCAGTGCCGAGAGCGGGACTAGGTCGTATGAGCAGTACTTC.

This clonotype was seen many times. V gene TRBV7-3 combines with J gene TRBJ2-1; 7 nucleotides agree with TRBD2. Unmatched junction bases numbered 3, after V lost 2 bases and J lost 2 bases. There are 15 residues in the CDR3. The germline V gene encodes CDR1 SGHTA and CDR2 FQGTGA. The CDR3 DNA reads TGTGCCAGCAGCTTATTAGCGGGTACCTACAATGAGCAGTTCTTC. This encodes CASSLLAGTYNEQFF. The variable domain in full, with the rest retrieved from reference TRBV7-3 and TRBJ2-1, is GAGVSQTPSNKVTEKGKYVELRCDPISGHTALYWYRQSLGQGPEFLIYFQGTGAADDSGLPNDRFFAVRPEGSVSTLKIQRTERGDSAVYLCASSLLAGTYNEQFFGPGTRLTVL.

The rearrangement uses TRBV9 and TRBJ2-7; 13 bases line up with TRBD2. V lost 4 bases, J lost 1 base, and 8 bases stayed unmatched. The CDR3 runs to 17 residues. Looked up from germline, CDR1 is SGDLS and CDR2 is YYNGEE. The CDR3: CASSPRTSGSLSYEQYF. CDR3 bases: TGTGCCAGCAGCCCCCGGACTAGCGGGAGTCTGTCCTACGAGCAGTACTTC.

The rearrangement joins TRBV5-5 to TRBJ1-1; possible D gene TRBD1, 5 bases. Trimming pared 4 bases from V and 1 base from J, leaving 8 bases between. Germline lookup yields CDR1 SGHKS and CDR2 YYEKEE (reference sequence). The CDR3 totals 13 residues. CDR3 sequence (DNA): TGTGCCAGCAGCGAGGGGTGGAACACTGAAGCTTTCTTT. This gives the protein CASSEGWNTEAFF.

This chain links TRBV7-2 with TRBJ2-5; D is possibly TRBD1 (6 bases). The V and J ends lost 3 bases and 1 base respectively, with 12 bases between them. The germline CDR1 and CDR2 sequences are SGHTA and FQGNSA. CDR3 length: 15 residues. CDR3 DNA: TGTGCCAGCAGCTTCTCAGGGACAACCCAAGAGACCCAGTACTTC. It yields the protein CASSFSGTTQETQYF.

In its sample, this clonotype was seen many times. J is TRBJ1-1 and V is TRBV12-3 or TRBV12-4; D is undetermined. The CDR3 spans 13 residues. V was cut by 3 bases and J by 1 base, with 6 bases left in between. The CDR3 DNA reads TGTGCCAGCAGTTTTCAAGAGAACACTGAAGCTTTCTTT. Its translation is CASSFQENTEAFF.